The 24 T cell receptor beta chains below were found in one sample sequenced in a study of T cells after yellow fever vaccination. TCRdb re-analysed the 5' RACE reads in MiXCR, keeping a single row per CDR3 protein. The sample has hundreds of thousands of distinct CDR3 sequences; under 9% are singletons. Sequencing used CD4+ T cells sorted from PBMCs, obtained 5 days after the yellow fever booster vaccination. The receptors originated from a young man who received the YFV17D yellow fever vaccine.

This clonotype was seen only a few times. The gene calls are TRBV6-6 and TRBJ1-2, with D maybe TRBD1 (6 bases). The V end lost 0 bases, the J end lost 8 bases, and 13 bases lay between the germline ends. The CDR3 covers 14 residues. Germline CDR1 and CDR2: MNHNY and SVGAGI (reference sequence). The CDR3, as DNA: TGTGCCAGCAGTTACTCGATGGGGGCGCGAGGCTACACCTTC. Amino acid sequence: CASSYSMGARGYTF.

V gene TRBV7-2 combines with J gene TRBJ2-5, with D possibly being TRBD2 (6 bases). Trimming cost V 5 bases and J 6 bases, with 10 bases left between them. Germline V gives CDR1 SGHTA, CDR2 FQGNSA. The CDR3 is made up of 12 amino acids. CDR3 sequence reads: CASSPSGQTQYF. CDR3 nucleotides: TGTGCCAGCAGCCCCAGCGGGCAGACCCAGTACTTC. Full variable domain (rest looked up from reference TRBV7-2 and TRBJ2-5): GAGVSQSPSNKVTEKGKDVELRCDPISGHTALYWYRQSLGQGLEFLIYFQGNSAPDKSGLPSDRFSAERTGGSVSTLTIQRTQQEDSAVYLCASSPSGQTQYFGPGTRLLVL.

This clonotype has a count of ten or more. The chain is built from TRBV7-9 and TRBJ1-3; no firm D call. Germline V gene sequence: CDR1 SEHNR, CDR2 FQNEAQ (reference sequence). This CDR3 is built from 14 residues. V lost 3 bases, J lost 2 bases, and 8 bases lay in between. CDR3 sequence (DNA): TGTGCCAGCAGCTTTGGAGTGCCTGGAAACACCATATATTTT. Its translation is CASSFGVPGNTIYF.

This clonotype was detected many times. V usage is TRBV5-4 and J usage is TRBJ1-1, with no clear D. CDR3 length: 16 residues. Per germline, CDR1 SGHNT and CDR2 YYREEE (reference sequence). The V gene lost 1 base and the J gene lost 0 bases, with 13 bases spanning the gap. CDR3 DNA sequence: TGTGCCAGCAGCTTGCTCGTGGCCTCCATGAACACTGAAGCTTTCTTT. Translation: CASSLLVASMNTEAFF.

CDR3 sequence reads: CAVTRDGGPTNEQFF. As DNA, the CDR3 is TGTGCCGTCACTAGGGACGGGGGACCGACCAATGAGCAGTTCTTC. The chain employs TRBV6-2 or TRBV6-3 and TRBJ2-1, with TRBD2 as a possible D gene (6 bases). Trimming left V 11 bases short and J 6 bases short, with 23 bases between. This CDR3 has 15 residues. CDR1 MNHEY and CDR2 SVGEGT come from the germline V gene.

V is TRBV7-2 and J is TRBJ2-3; 9 nucleotides agree with TRBD2. V lost 5 bases to trimming and J lost 3 bases; unmatched junction nucleotides: 15. The CDR3 contains 18 residues. The germline V gene has CDR1 SGHTA and CDR2 FQGNSA. Here the CDR3 reads CASSTLRRVAGVTDTQYF. CDR3 sequence (DNA): TGTGCCAGCAGCACCCTACGCCGCGTAGCGGGGGTGACAGATACGCAGTATTTT.

The chain recombines TRBV20-1 with TRBJ2-3, with D possibly TRBD2 on 5 matching bases. This CDR3 region has 15 residues. Looked up from germline, CDR1 is DFQATT and CDR2 is SNEGSKA (reference sequence). The V end was cut by 3 bases, the J end by 6 bases, with 19 bases between. CDR3 nucleotides: TGCAGTGCTAGGGCCCCCGGCCGAACGGGGGATACGCAGTATTTT. This codes for CSARAPGRTGDTQYF.

The rearrangement links TRBV5-4 to TRBJ1-6; D unresolved. Germline V gene lookup returns CDR1 SGHNT and CDR2 YYREEE (reference sequence). The CDR3 is 14 amino acids. The V end lost 0 bases, the J end lost 9 bases, and 10 bases lay between the germline ends. CDR3 in amino acids: CASSLVEGGSPLHF. DNA for the CDR3: TGTGCCAGCAGCTTGGTGGAGGGAGGTTCACCCCTCCACTTT.

The rearrangement joins TRBV18 to TRBJ1-1; 7 bases are a match to TRBD1. Germline-derived CDR1 and CDR2 are KGHSH and LQKENI. This CDR3 comprises 13 residues. V trimming: 2 bases; J trimming: 4 bases; junction bases outside the gene matches: 1. CDR3 sequence (DNA): TGTGCCAGCTCACCAAGGGGGCTCACTGAAGCTTTCTTT. This sequence encodes CASSPRGLTEAFF. The variable domain in full, with the rest retrieved from reference TRBV18 and TRBJ1-1, is NAGVMQNPRHLVRRRGQEARLRCSPMKGHSHVYWYRQLPEEGLKFMVYLQKENIIDESGMPKERFSAEFPKEGPSILRIQQVVRGDSAAYFCASSPRGLTEAFFGQGTRLTVV.

This clonotype was counted between two and nine times. The gene calls are TRBV7-2 and TRBJ2-7; 9 bases agree with TRBD2. In germline, CDR1 is SGHTA, CDR2 FQGNSA. Losses at the gene ends were 5 bases for V and 4 bases for J; bases not matched to a gene: 9. CDR3 size: 15 residues. CDR3 region: CASSTRGGSFYEQYF. DNA of the CDR3: TGTGCCAGCAGCACGCGGGGGGGCTCCTTTTACGAGCAGTACTTC.

This clonotype has a single count. The V gene is TRBV6-5, the J gene TRBJ1-6; D is undetermined. The CDR3 has 15 amino acids. Germline CDR1 and CDR2: MNHEY and SVGAGI. Trimming left V 0 bases short and J 7 bases short, with 10 bases between. The CDR3 DNA is TGTGCCAGCAGTTACTCGCCCAACCCCAATTCACCCCTCCACTTT. This gives the protein CASSYSPNPNSPLHF.

The CDR3: CASSYGVAGSRDEQFF. The CDR3 DNA reads as TGTGCCAGCAGTTACGGAGTCGCCGGGTCGAGGGATGAGCAGTTCTTC. This chain connects TRBV6-2 or TRBV6-3 to TRBJ2-1, with D perhaps matching TRBD2 (5 bases). CDR1 is MNHEY, CDR2 SVGEGT, per germline. The CDR3 runs to 16 residues. Trimming left V 2 bases short and J 8 bases short, with 19 bases between.

The sample holds a few counts of this clonotype. The rearrangement joins TRBV24-1 to TRBJ2-2; maybe TRBD1 (5 bases). Trimming shortened V by 4 bases and J by 4 bases, and 15 bases separated the two germline ends. The germline gives CDR1 KGHDR, CDR2 SFDVKD. The CDR3 is 16 residues long. CDR3 region: CATSEDKGVITGELFF. In DNA, the CDR3 is TGTGCCACCAGTGAAGATAAAGGGGTAATCACCGGGGAGCTGTTTTTT.

This clonotype has more than one count but fewer than ten. This chain links TRBV7-3 with TRBJ2-5; 9 bases fit TRBD2. With 8 bases clipped from V and 4 bases from J, the junction kept 5 bases outside the gene matches. The CDR3 contains 13 residues. In germline, CDR1 is SGHTA, CDR2 FQGTGA. The CDR3 is CASSGLAAETQYF. The CDR3 DNA reads TGTGCCAGCTCGGGACTAGCAGCAGAGACCCAGTACTTC.

This clonotype was observed once. The J gene is TRBJ1-5, the V gene TRBV12-3 or TRBV12-4, with TRBD1 as a possible D gene (5 bases). Trimming took 6 bases from V and 4 from J, leaving 13 bases between them. CDR3 length: 14 residues. CDR3 protein: CASRTGTVNQPQHF. The CDR3 nucleotides read TGTGCCAGCAGGACCGGGACGGTGAATCAGCCCCAGCATTTT.

The rearrangement uses TRBV2 and TRBJ2-4, with D perhaps matching TRBD1 or TRBD2 (5 bases each). V was cut by 1 base and J by 9 bases, with 10 bases left in between. In germline, CDR1 is SNHLY, CDR2 FYNNEI. This CDR3 contains 13 residues. CDR3 coding DNA: TGTGCCAGCAGTGAAGGGGGTGGGGGCATTCAGTACTTC. Translation: CASSEGGGGIQYF. The complete variable domain, with remaining parts taken from reference TRBV2 and TRBJ2-4, reads EPEVTQTPSHQVTQMGQEVILRCVPISNHLYFYWYRQILGQKVEFLVSFYNNEISEKSEIFDDQFSVERPDGSNFTLKIRSTKLEDSAMYFCASSEGGGGIQYFGAGTRLSVL.

The sample holds many counts of this clonotype. This chain links TRBV6-5 with TRBJ1-1; D is unclear. This CDR3 has 14 residues. CDR1 and CDR2 from the germline V gene are MNHEY and SVGAGI. Trimming shortened V by 2 bases and J by 9 bases, and 16 bases separated the two germline ends. CDR3 loop: CASSYVLGLRKAFF. The CDR3 DNA reads as TGTGCCAGCAGTTACGTACTTGGCCTGCGCAAAGCTTTCTTT.

CDR3 loop: CASREGTWDEQFF. CDR3 DNA sequence: TGTGCCAGCCGCGAGGGAACTTGGGATGAGCAGTTCTTC. This chain connects TRBV28 to TRBJ2-1; perhaps TRBD2 as D (5 bases). The germline V and J ends were trimmed by 8 bases and 8 bases, with 16 bases remaining between them. Per germline, CDR1 MDHEN and CDR2 SYDVKM. The CDR3 loop spans 13 amino acids.

This clonotype came up a few times. This chain links TRBV7-9 with TRBJ1-6, with a weak D call TRBD1 (6 bases). The V end was cut by 2 bases, the J end by 9 bases, with 8 bases between. Germline lookup yields CDR1 SEHNR and CDR2 FQNEAQ (reference sequence). The CDR3 is 13 amino acids. The CDR3 DNA follows: TGTGCCAGCAGCTTACAGACAGGTTCACCCCTCCACTTT. Protein product: CASSLQTGSPLHF.

The rearrangement joins TRBV7-9 to TRBJ1-2; the match to TRBD1 covers 9 bases. Per germline, CDR1 SEHNR and CDR2 FQNEAQ (reference sequence). Trimming cost V 4 bases and J 3 bases; bases outside gene matches: 3. The CDR3 runs to 14 residues. CDR3 amino acids: CASSWDRAYYGYTF. The CDR3 bases are TGTGCCAGCAGCTGGGACAGGGCTTACTATGGCTACACCTTC.

The chain recombines TRBV5-1 with TRBJ2-7; 7 bases align to TRBD2. Trimming at V came to 0 bases and at J to 4 bases, leaving 4 bases not matched to a gene. CDR1 is SGHRS, CDR2 YFSETQ, per germline. This CDR3 comprises 14 residues. The CDR3: CASSLAASGYEQYF. In nucleotides, the CDR3 is TGCGCCAGCAGCTTGGCCGCTAGCGGATACGAGCAGTACTTC.

This clonotype was seen a handful of times. The V gene is TRBV7-2, the J gene TRBJ2-3, with TRBD1 identical over 10 bases. Germline CDR1 is SGHTA and CDR2 is FQGNSA. The CDR3 loop spans 16 amino acids. Trimming cost V 5 bases and J 2 bases; bases outside gene matches: 7. This CDR3 reads CASSLVGTGATDTQYF. DNA of the CDR3: TGTGCCAGCAGCCTAGTGGGGACAGGGGCCACAGATACGCAGTATTTT. Based on the CDR3 plus reference TRBV7-2 and TRBJ2-3, the full variable domain is GAGVSQSPSNKVTEKGKDVELRCDPISGHTALYWYRQSLGQGLEFLIYFQGNSAPDKSGLPSDRFSAERTGGSVSTLTIQRTQQEDSAVYLCASSLVGTGATDTQYFGPGTRLTVL.

This clonotype was detected a few times. The chain recombines TRBV2 with TRBJ1-1; D perhaps matches TRBD1 (5 bases). CDR1 and CDR2 (germline): SNHLY, FYNNEI. V lost 6 bases and J lost 0, with 8 bases in between. The CDR3 extends over 13 amino acids. The CDR3 sequence: CASRQEMNTEAFF. For the CDR3, the DNA is TGTGCCAGCAGACAGGAGATGAACACTGAAGCTTTCTTT.

The gene calls are TRBV19 and TRBJ1-5, with 7 nucleotides matching TRBD1. Germline V gene lookup returns CDR1 LNHDA and CDR2 SQIVND (reference sequence). The CDR3 contains 17 residues. Losses at the gene ends were 8 bases for V and 6 bases for J; bases not matched to a gene: 19. CDR3 sequence: CASGYTLGVKGAQPQHF. CDR3 sequence (DNA): TGTGCCAGTGGATACACCCTAGGGGTTAAGGGGGCTCAGCCCCAGCATTTT.